This T cell receptor beta chain came from a study of cytomegalovirus exposure and HLA in healthy donors. The study's findings and limits: Some TCR beta chains (164 of them) were listed as cytomegalovirus-associated. Presence/absence analyses treated sequencing depth as roughly uniform across donors.

V was pared by 0 bases and J by 2 bases, with 9 bases between. The CDR3 spans 15 residues. Germline CDR1 reads SGHRS; CDR2 reads YFSETQ. With 60 Vbeta and 13 Jbeta primers, the PCR was carried out. Libraries were prepared by immunoSEQ multiplex PCR; TCRdb keeps only in-frame clonotypes and omits some of them. In the table there are about 160,000 clones, about four fifths of which are singletons. As concerns this clone: As yet, its antigen is unknown.

The receptor's source is a man aged 25 to 40 in good health and CMV-seronegative. The material sequenced was PBMCs. The chain has TRBV5-1 and TRBJ1-3, with a weak D call TRBD1 (5 bases). CDR3 nucleotide sequence: TGCGCCAGCAGCTTGGTAGGGGAGGCTGGAAACACCATATATTTT. This encodes CASSLVGEAGNTIYF.